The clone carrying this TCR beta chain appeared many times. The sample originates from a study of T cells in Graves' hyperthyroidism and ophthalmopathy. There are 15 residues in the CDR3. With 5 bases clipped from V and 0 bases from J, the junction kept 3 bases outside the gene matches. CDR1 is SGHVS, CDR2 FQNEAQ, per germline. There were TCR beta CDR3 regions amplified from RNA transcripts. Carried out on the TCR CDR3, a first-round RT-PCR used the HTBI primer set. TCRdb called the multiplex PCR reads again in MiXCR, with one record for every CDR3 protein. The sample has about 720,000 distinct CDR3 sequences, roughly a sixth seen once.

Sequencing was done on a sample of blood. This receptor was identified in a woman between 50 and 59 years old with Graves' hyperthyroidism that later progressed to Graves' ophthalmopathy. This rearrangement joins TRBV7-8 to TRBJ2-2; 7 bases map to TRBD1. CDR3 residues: CASSQQGTNTGELFF. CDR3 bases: TGTGCCAGCAGCCAACAGGGGACGAACACCGGGGAGCTGTTTTTT.